These T cell receptor beta chains were read from a single sample in a study of blood T cell repertoires in COVID-19. TCRdb's table, derived via immunoSEQ multiplex PCR, lists solely in-frame clones and lacks some. The top ten clones hold about 4% of a sample with just over 300,000 clones, under 90% of them seen once. Sample: PBMCs or T cells enriched from blood (not recorded which). All receptors derive from a man aged 25 to 40 who had recovered from COVID-19. The CDR3 runs from the conserved cysteine through the conserved F or W. The order of the fields is V gene, D gene, J gene, CDR3 protein. A D gene is named only where the DNA matches it firmly.

V gene: TRBV6-5
D gene: NA
J gene: TRBJ2-7
CDR3 protein: CASSQHYEQYF

V gene: TRBV7-9
D gene: NA
J gene: TRBJ1-2
CDR3 protein: CASSPRGLDPSGGYGYTF

V gene: TRBV6-6
D gene: TRBD1
J gene: TRBJ1-6
CDR3 protein: CASSPGQGFPLHF

V gene: TRBV19
D gene: TRBD1
J gene: TRBJ1-5
CDR3 protein: CASSSRQGAQPQHF

V gene: TRBV12-5
D gene: TRBD2
J gene: TRBJ2-1
CDR3 protein: CASGFREGAYNEQFF

V gene: TRBV14
D gene: NA
J gene: TRBJ2-6
CDR3 protein: CASSPGIRDSGANVLTF

V gene: TRBV6-5
D gene: TRBD1
J gene: TRBJ1-6
CDR3 protein: CASSYLGTGRDSPLHF

V gene: TRBV4-1
D gene: TRBD1
J gene: TRBJ1-2
CDR3 protein: CASSQRRDRSYGYTF

V gene: TRBV11-2
D gene: TRBD1
J gene: TRBJ2-7
CDR3 protein: CASRGTVSYEQYF

V gene: TRBV19
D gene: TRBD1
J gene: TRBJ2-5
CDR3 protein: CASSGRDRGIQETQYF

V gene: TRBV10-3
D gene: TRBD1
J gene: TRBJ1-6
CDR3 protein: CAISESRPGGNSPLHF

V gene: TRBV5-1
D gene: NA
J gene: TRBJ2-7
CDR3 protein: CASSRLFGSSYEQYF